A single sample gave rise to the 9 T cell receptor beta chains below, sequenced in a study of T cells after yellow fever vaccination. TCRdb reanalysed the 5' RACE reads using MiXCR and keeps one entry per CDR3 protein. Counted here are more than 300,000 distinct CDR3 sequences, around 10% occurring once; the ten biggest clones make up 2.5% to 4%. Source: CD4+ T cells sorted from PBMCs, taken 45 days after the yellow fever booster vaccination. The source is a man aged 18 to 30 who received the YFV17D yellow fever vaccine.

This clonotype has a count of ten or more. The chain has TRBV6-2 or TRBV6-3 and TRBJ1-2; D gene ambiguous. Trimming shortened V by 0 bases and J by 4 bases, and 12 bases separated the two germline ends. The CDR3 is 15 residues long. CDR1 and CDR2 from the germline V gene are MNHEY and SVGEGT. CDR3 region: CASSYSSAVGYGYTF. CDR3 nucleotide sequence: TGTGCCAGCAGTTACTCCTCGGCGGTAGGCTATGGCTACACCTTC.

This clonotype was seen many times. V is TRBV7-2 and J is TRBJ1-4, with 7 bases aligning to TRBD1. V lost 3 bases to trimming and J lost 2 bases; unmatched junction nucleotides: 9. Germline CDR1 is SGHTA and CDR2 is FQGNSA. The CDR3 runs 17 residues. The CDR3 is CASSFGGGRYTNEKLFF. The CDR3 DNA sequence: TGTGCCAGCAGCTTCGGAGGGGGCCGGTATACTAATGAAAAACTGTTTTTT. Full variable domain (outside the CDR3, taken from reference TRBV7-2 and TRBJ1-4): GAGVSQSPSNKVTEKGKDVELRCDPISGHTALYWYRQSLGQGLEFLIYFQGNSAPDKSGLPSDRFSAERTGGSVSTLTIQRTQQEDSAVYLCASSFGGGRYTNEKLFFGSGTQLSVL.

The rearrangement uses TRBV7-2 and TRBJ1-1; D not resolved. Germline CDR1 SGHTA, CDR2 FQGNSA. Trimming pared 5 bases from V and 3 bases from J, leaving 10 bases between. The CDR3 loop spans 13 amino acids. The CDR3 spells CASSRTAYTEAFF. The CDR3 DNA is TGTGCCAGCAGCCGCACAGCCTACACTGAAGCTTTCTTT. Based on the CDR3 plus reference TRBV7-2 and TRBJ1-1, the full variable domain is GAGVSQSPSNKVTEKGKDVELRCDPISGHTALYWYRQSLGQGLEFLIYFQGNSAPDKSGLPSDRFSAERTGGSVSTLTIQRTQQEDSAVYLCASSRTAYTEAFFGQGTRLTVV.

A few counts support this clonotype. This chain joins TRBV7-9 and TRBJ1-3; 9 bases match TRBD1. This CDR3 contains 15 residues. J was trimmed by 10 bases and V by 0 bases; bases with no gene match: 7. Per germline, CDR1 SEHNR and CDR2 FQNEAQ (reference sequence). The CDR3 spells CASSLASGTGRTIYF. Here the CDR3 DNA reads TGTGCCAGCAGCTTAGCAAGCGGGACAGGGCGAACCATATATTTT.

V and J are TRBV5-5 and TRBJ2-1, with D hard to call. V lost 3 bases and J 6 bases, leaving 10 bases between the germline ends. CDR1 and CDR2 from the germline V gene are SGHKS and YYEKEE (reference sequence). The CDR3 covers 13 residues. This chain's CDR3 is CASSSMASNEQFF. DNA for the CDR3: TGTGCCAGCAGCTCCATGGCCAGCAATGAGCAGTTCTTC.

The sample holds a few counts of this clonotype. This sequence joins TRBV9 and TRBJ2-2; 8 nucleotides line up with TRBD2. Trimming removed 3 bases from V and 7 bases from J; junction bases left unmatched: 8. Germline assignment: CDR1 SGDLS and CDR2 YYNGEE. The CDR3 has 15 amino acids. CDR3 protein: CASSGGGGLFGELFF. For the CDR3, the DNA is TGTGCCAGCAGCGGCGGCGGGGGGCTCTTCGGGGAGCTGTTTTTT.

The CDR3 DNA reads as TGTGCCAGCAGTGACGGCTGGGCACCACGAGGTGATGGCTACACCTTC. Translated, it gives CASSDGWAPRGDGYTF. V usage is TRBV6-1 and J usage is TRBJ1-2; D unresolved. CDR3 size: 16 residues. The V gene's germline CDR1 is MNHNS and CDR2 SASEGT. The germline V and J ends were trimmed by 3 bases and 6 bases, with 20 bases remaining between them.

The gene calls are TRBV7-2 and TRBJ2-7; 9 nucleotides match TRBD2. V was clipped by 6 bases and J by 3 bases; unmatched bases: 9. CDR1 is SGHTA and CDR2 is FQGNSA in the germline V gene. This CDR3 comprises 15 residues. The CDR3 spells CASSFSGGPGYEQYF. The CDR3 DNA reads as TGTGCCAGCAGTTTCAGCGGGGGGCCAGGCTACGAGCAGTACTTC.

This clonotype was observed many times. The chain uses TRBV7-9 and TRBJ1-1; D gene uncertain. The V end was cut by 5 bases, the J end by 0 bases, with 7 bases between. Germline loops: CDR1 SEHNR, CDR2 FQNEAQ (reference sequence). This CDR3 has 13 residues. The CDR3: CASSAQMNTEAFF. The CDR3 DNA sequence: TGTGCCAGCAGCGCTCAGATGAACACTGAAGCTTTCTTT.